These 15 T cell receptor beta chains came from one sample sequenced in a study of T cells after yellow fever vaccination (dated by TCRdb to between 2018 and 2021). This sample's treatment or condition label indicates: live attenuated yellow fever vaccine strain. Library preparation used 5' RACE. The instrument was an Illumina HiSeq 2500. In TCRdb, the public reads were trimmed at Q25 with fastp and aligned with MiXCR, with productive beta chains retained. Rows with a matching CDR3 protein are joined into one entry that keeps the most common DNA and genes. Recorded for this sample are about 360,000 distinct CDR3 sequences; roughly 6.1% of them occurred a single time. The leading ten clones occupy around 16% of the sample. Material: PBMCs, obtained 5 days after the yellow fever booster vaccination. Receptor source: a man in his thirties or forties who received the YFV17D yellow fever vaccine.

This clonotype occurred a few times. The CDR3 spells CASKLSITAILFF. The CDR3 coding sequence is TGTGCCAGCAAGCTCTCGATTACGGCGATACTGTTTTTT. The chain has TRBV28 and TRBJ1-4; D unclear. The germline gives CDR1 MDHEN, CDR2 SYDVKM. V shed 7 bases and J shed 13 bases, with 19 bases lying between them. CDR3 size: 13 residues.

This clonotype was counted at least ten times. The J gene is TRBJ2-7, the V gene TRBV5-1, with 7 bases matching TRBD1. The CDR3 is 14 residues long. J gave up 5 bases and V 0 bases, and 5 bases lay outside the gene matches. Germline CDR1 is SGHRS and CDR2 is YFSETQ. The CDR3 here is CASSLGQGGDEQYF. The CDR3 coding sequence is TGCGCCAGCAGCTTGGGACAGGGCGGCGACGAGCAGTACTTC.

This clonotype was seen at least ten times. The chain uses TRBV20-1 and TRBJ2-1; TRBD2 aligns across 10 bases. The CDR3 totals 11 residues. Germline assignment: CDR1 DFQATT and CDR2 SNEGSKA (reference sequence). V lost 4 bases to trimming and J lost 15 bases; unmatched junction nucleotides: 6. CDR3 DNA: TGCAGTGCTACTAGCGGGGGATTATGGTTCTTC. Protein sequence: CSATSGGLWFF.

This clonotype was counted between two and nine times. The chain employs TRBV5-6 and TRBJ2-7, with 7 bases that match TRBD1. This CDR3 has 15 residues. Per germline, CDR1 SGHDT and CDR2 YYEEEE. V gave up 5 bases and J gave up 2 bases; unmatched junction bases: 10. The CDR3 here is CASSSSGTAAYEQYF. The DNA of the CDR3 is TGTGCCAGCAGTTCATCCGGGACAGCCGCCTACGAGCAGTACTTC. Variable domain in full (rest from reference TRBV5-6 and TRBJ2-7): DAGVTQSPTHLIKTRGQQVTLRCSPKSGHDTVSWYQQALGQGPQFIFQYYEEEERQRGNFPDRFSGHQFPNYSSELNVNALLLGDSALYLCASSSSGTAAYEQYFGPGTRLTVT.

This chain uses TRBV6-2 or TRBV6-3 with TRBJ2-7, with TRBD2 matching over 12 bases. Germline lookup yields CDR1 MNHEY and CDR2 SVGEGT. This CDR3 comprises 15 residues. V shed 8 bases and J 9 bases; nucleotides not matched to a gene: 14. This CDR3 reads CASRTSRLAGAGQYF. CDR3 nucleotide sequence: TGTGCCAGCCGTACGTCTCGACTAGCGGGAGCTGGGCAGTACTTC.

The gene calls are TRBV29-1 and TRBJ1-3; D remains unclear. Germline V gives CDR1 SQVTM, CDR2 ANQGSEA. This CDR3 is 13 amino acids long. V shed 4 bases and J shed 0 bases, with 7 bases lying between them. The CDR3 region has the DNA TGCAGCGTTGTTCCAGCCTCTGGAAACACCATATATTTT. Translation: CSVVPASGNTIYF.

This clonotype has only a few counts. This sequence joins TRBV29-1 and TRBJ2-5; tentative D call: TRBD1 (6 bases). Germline V gene sequence: CDR1 SQVTM, CDR2 ANQGSEA. V lost 8 bases and J lost 6, with 19 bases in between. This CDR3 has 13 residues. The CDR3 loop is CSSYRHREKTQYF. The CDR3 DNA follows: TGCAGCTCCTACCGGCACAGGGAGAAGACCCAGTACTTC.

Turning to this clonotype: Germline and junction disagree at one end, which may indicate a read error. The chain uses TRBV4-3 and TRBJ1-2; D is possibly TRBD1 (5 bases). The V gene's germline CDR1 is LGHNA and CDR2 YSLEER. The CDR3 loop spans 15 amino acids. CDR3 protein: CASSQDSAGNYVYTF. The CDR3 nucleotides are TGCGCCAGCAGCCAAGATTCCGCAGGGAACTATGTCTACACCTTC.

In its sample, this clonotype was seen many times. The chain joins TRBV6-5 to TRBJ2-1, with 13 bases matching TRBD2. CDR1 is MNHEY, CDR2 SVGAGI, per germline. The V segment lost 4 bases and the J segment 6 bases; nucleotides outside the gene matches: 6. The CDR3 is 16 amino acids. The CDR3 DNA reads as TGTGCCAGCAGTTCGCCACTAGCGGGAGGGCGCAATGAGCAGTTCTTC. Translation gives CASSSPLAGGRNEQFF.

This clonotype was picked up many times. The chain joins TRBV7-2 to TRBJ2-1; a possible D gene is TRBD2 (5 bases). Germline CDR1 is SGHTA and CDR2 is FQGNSA. Trimming removed 6 bases at V and 7 bases at J, with 13 bases between. This CDR3 region has 13 residues. CDR3 bases: TGTGCCAGCAGTCGGCGGGCGGCGAATGAGCAGTTCTTC. Its translation is CASSRRAANEQFF.

In its sample, this clonotype was seen many times. In nucleotides, the CDR3 is TGTGCCAGCAGCCCGAGACTAGGGGCCGGGGAGCTGTTTTTT. Amino acids: CASSPRLGAGELFF. The chain links TRBV6-1 to TRBJ2-2; possible D gene TRBD2, 6 bases. This CDR3 contains 14 residues. V lost 6 bases and J 6 bases, leaving 14 bases between the germline ends. CDR1 is MNHNS, CDR2 SASEGT, per germline.

The genes are TRBV7-8 and TRBJ2-7, with 11 bases identical to TRBD2. The CDR3 covers 16 residues. CDR1 and CDR2 (germline): SGHVS, FQNEAQ. The J segment lost 3 bases and the V segment lost 3 bases, leaving 7 bases of the junction unmatched. CDR3 amino acids: CASSFLTSGTLYEQYF. The CDR3 nucleotides read TGTGCCAGCAGCTTCCTGACTAGCGGGACACTCTACGAGCAGTACTTC. The variable domain in full, with the rest retrieved from reference TRBV7-8 and TRBJ2-7, is GAGVSQSPRYKVAKRGQDVALRCDPISGHVSLFWYQQALGQGPEFLTYFQNEAQLDKSGLPSDRFFAERPEGSVSTLKIQRTQQEDSAVYLCASSFLTSGTLYEQYFGPGTRLTVT.

The table lists this clonotype with many counts. The chain's CDR3 is CASSLLEREVDTGELFF. Written as DNA, the CDR3 is TGCGCCAGCAGCCTACTAGAGCGGGAGGTGGACACCGGGGAGCTGTTTTTT. J is TRBJ2-2 and V is TRBV23-1; 9 bases are shared with TRBD2. TRBV23-1 is known as an ORF, though its function is uncertain. V was clipped by 6 bases and J by 3 bases; unmatched bases: 11. This CDR3 contains 17 residues.

This rearrangement joins TRBV18 to TRBJ2-1, with D perhaps assigned TRBD1 or TRBD2 (5 bases each). V was cut by 0 bases and J by 1 base, with 10 bases left in between. CDR1 is KGHSH, CDR2 LQKENI, per germline. The CDR3 consists of 16 residues. Here the CDR3 DNA reads TGTGCCAGCTCACCACCCGCCGGGACGTCCTACAATGAGCAGTTCTTC. Translation: CASSPPAGTSYNEQFF.

This clonotype has only a few counts. V usage is TRBV7-2 and J usage is TRBJ2-7; 7 bases align to TRBD2. The germline CDR1 and CDR2 sequences are SGHTA and FQGNSA. After removal of 1 base from V and 11 bases from J, the junction contained 8 bases not matched to a gene. This CDR3 contains 13 residues. CDR3 in DNA: TGTGCCAGCAGCTTAGAAGTACGGCGGGAGAAGTACTTC. It encodes CASSLEVRREKYF.